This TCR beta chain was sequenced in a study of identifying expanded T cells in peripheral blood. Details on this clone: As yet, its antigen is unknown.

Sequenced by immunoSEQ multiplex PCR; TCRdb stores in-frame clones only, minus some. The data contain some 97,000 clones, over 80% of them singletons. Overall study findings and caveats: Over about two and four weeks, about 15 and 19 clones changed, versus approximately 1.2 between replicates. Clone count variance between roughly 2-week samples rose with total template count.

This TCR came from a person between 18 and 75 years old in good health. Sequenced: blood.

CDR3 amino acids: CASSRASKTPYNEQFF. The DNA for the CDR3 is TGTGCCAGTAGTAGGGCTAGCAAGACCCCCTACAATGAGCAGTTCTTC. The chain employs TRBV19 and TRBJ2-1; D is possibly TRBD2 (5 bases). Trimming stripped 4 bases from V and 2 bases from J, with 15 bases between. The CDR3 is 16 amino acids. The germline V gene has CDR1 LNHDA and CDR2 SQIVND (reference sequence).